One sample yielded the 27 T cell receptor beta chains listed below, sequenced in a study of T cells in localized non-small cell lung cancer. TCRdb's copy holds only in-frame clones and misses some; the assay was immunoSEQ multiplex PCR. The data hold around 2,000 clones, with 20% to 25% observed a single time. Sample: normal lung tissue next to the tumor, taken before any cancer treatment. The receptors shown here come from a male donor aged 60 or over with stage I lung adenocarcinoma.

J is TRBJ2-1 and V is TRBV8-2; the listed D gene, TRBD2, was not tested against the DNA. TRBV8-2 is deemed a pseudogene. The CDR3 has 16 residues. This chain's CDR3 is CASSFLTSGSYNEQFF. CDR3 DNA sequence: TGTGCCAGCAGTTTTTTGACCTCGGGGTCCTACAATGAGCAGTTCTTC.

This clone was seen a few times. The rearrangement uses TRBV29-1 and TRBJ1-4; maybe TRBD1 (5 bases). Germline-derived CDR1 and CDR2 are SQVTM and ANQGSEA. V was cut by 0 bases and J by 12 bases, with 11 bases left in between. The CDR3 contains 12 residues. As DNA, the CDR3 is TGCAGCGTTGAAGATCCGGAGGGACAACTGTTTTTT. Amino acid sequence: CSVEDPEGQLFF.

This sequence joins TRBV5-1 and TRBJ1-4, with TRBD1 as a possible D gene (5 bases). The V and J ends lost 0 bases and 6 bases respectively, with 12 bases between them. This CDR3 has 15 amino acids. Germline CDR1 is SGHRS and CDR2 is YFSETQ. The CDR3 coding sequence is TGCGCCAGCAGCTTGGAGGCAGGGAGGGATGAAAAACTGTTTTTT. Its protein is CASSLEAGRDEKLFF.

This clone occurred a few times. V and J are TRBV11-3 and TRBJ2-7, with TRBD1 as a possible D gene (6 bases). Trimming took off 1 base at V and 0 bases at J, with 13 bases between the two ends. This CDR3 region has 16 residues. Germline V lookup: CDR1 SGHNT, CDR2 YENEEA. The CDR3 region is CASSLVIWDTSYEQYF. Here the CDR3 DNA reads TGTGCCAGCAGCTTAGTAATTTGGGACACCTCCTACGAGCAGTACTTC.

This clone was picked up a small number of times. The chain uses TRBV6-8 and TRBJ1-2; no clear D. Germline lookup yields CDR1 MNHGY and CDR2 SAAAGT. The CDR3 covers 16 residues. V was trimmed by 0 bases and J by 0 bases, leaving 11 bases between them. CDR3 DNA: TGTGCCAGCAGTTACTCTCGTAGAGGTACTAACTATGGCTACACCTTC. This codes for CASSYSRRGTNYGYTF.

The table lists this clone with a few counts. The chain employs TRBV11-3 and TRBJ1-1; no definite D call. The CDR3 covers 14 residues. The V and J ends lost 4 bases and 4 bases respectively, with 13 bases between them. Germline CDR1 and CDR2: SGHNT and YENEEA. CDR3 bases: TGTGCCAGCAGCTGGGAGGGCAGATCCACTGAAGCTTTCTTT. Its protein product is CASSWEGRSTEAFF.

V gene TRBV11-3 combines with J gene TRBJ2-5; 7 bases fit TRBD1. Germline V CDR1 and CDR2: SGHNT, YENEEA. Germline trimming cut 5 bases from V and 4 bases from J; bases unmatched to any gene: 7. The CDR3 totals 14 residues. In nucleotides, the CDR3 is TGTGCCAGCAGCGGACAACAGGGGCCAGAGACCCAGTACTTC. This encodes CASSGQQGPETQYF.

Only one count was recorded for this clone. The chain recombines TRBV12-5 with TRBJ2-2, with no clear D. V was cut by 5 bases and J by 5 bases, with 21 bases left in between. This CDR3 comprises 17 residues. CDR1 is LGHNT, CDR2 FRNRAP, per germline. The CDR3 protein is CASGRSPPGDITGELFF. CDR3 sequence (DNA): TGTGCTAGTGGTCGCTCTCCTCCGGGCGATATTACCGGGGAGCTGTTTTTT.

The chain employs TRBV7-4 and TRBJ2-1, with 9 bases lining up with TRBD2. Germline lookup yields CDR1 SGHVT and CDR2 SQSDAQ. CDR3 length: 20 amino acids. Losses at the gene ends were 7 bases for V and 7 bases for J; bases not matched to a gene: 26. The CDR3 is CASTRGCSGGVSPPLNEQFF. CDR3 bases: TGTGCCAGCACCAGGGGATGTAGCGGGGGTGTCAGTCCTCCCTTAAATGAGCAGTTCTTC.

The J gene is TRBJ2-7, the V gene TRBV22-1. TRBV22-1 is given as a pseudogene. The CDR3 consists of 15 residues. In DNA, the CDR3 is TGTCCTGGGAGCGCACGGGTCCGGTTTCCCAACGAGCAGTACTTC. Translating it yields CPGSARVRFPNEQYF.

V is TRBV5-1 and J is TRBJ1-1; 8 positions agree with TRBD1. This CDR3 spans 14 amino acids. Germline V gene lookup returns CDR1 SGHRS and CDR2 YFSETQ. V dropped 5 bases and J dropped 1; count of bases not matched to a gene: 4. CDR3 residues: CASRRGQENTEAFF. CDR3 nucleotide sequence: TGCGCCAGCAGGCGGGGACAGGAGAACACTGAAGCTTTCTTT.

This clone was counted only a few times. The CDR3 DNA is TGTGCCAGCAGCCAGGGGGCTATCAGCAATCAGCCCCAGCATTTT. Encoded protein: CASSQGAISNQPQHF. The J gene is TRBJ1-5, the V gene TRBV9; 8 bases map to TRBD1. The V segment lost 4 bases and the J segment 1 base; nucleotides outside the gene matches: 4. Germline values: CDR1 SGDLS, CDR2 YYNGEE. CDR3 size: 15 residues.

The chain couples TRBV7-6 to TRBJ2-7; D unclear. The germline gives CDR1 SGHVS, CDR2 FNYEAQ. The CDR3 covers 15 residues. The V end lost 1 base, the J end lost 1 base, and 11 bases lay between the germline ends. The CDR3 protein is CASSLDPAGSYEQYF. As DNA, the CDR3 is TGTGCCAGCAGCTTAGATCCGGCCGGGTCCTACGAGCAGTACTTC.

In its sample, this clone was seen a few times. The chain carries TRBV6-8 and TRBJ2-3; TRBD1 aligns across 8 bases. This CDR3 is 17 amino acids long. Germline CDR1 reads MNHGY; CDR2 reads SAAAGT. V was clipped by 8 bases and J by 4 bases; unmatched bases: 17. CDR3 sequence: CASRQFSGTGFADTQYF. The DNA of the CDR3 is TGTGCCAGCCGACAATTTTCCGGGACAGGCTTCGCAGATACGCAGTATTTT.

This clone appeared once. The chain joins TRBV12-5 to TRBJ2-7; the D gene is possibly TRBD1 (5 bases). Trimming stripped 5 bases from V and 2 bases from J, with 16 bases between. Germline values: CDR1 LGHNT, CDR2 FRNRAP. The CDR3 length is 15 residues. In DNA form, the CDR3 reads TGTGCTAGTGGTCGCTTCGAGGCAGGGACCTACGAGCAGTACTTC. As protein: CASGRFEAGTYEQYF.

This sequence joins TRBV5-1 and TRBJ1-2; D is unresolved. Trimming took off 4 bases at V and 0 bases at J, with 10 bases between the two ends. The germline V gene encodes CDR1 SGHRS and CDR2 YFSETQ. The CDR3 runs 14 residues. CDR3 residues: CASSQEGSNYGYTF. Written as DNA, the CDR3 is TGCGCCAGCAGCCAGGAGGGTTCTAACTATGGCTACACCTTC.

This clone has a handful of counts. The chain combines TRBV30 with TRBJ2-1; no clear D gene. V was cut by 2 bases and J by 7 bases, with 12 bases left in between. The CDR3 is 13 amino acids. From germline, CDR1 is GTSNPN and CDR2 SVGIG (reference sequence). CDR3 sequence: CAWSTSPLNEQFF. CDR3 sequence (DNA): TGTGCCTGGAGTACGAGCCCGCTTAATGAGCAGTTCTTC.

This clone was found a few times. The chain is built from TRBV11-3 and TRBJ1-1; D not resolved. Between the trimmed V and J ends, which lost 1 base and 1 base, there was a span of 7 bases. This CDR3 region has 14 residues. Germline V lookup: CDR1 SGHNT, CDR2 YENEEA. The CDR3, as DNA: TGTGCCAGCAGCTTAGTCAGCCGGAACACTGAAGCTTTCTTT. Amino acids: CASSLVSRNTEAFF.

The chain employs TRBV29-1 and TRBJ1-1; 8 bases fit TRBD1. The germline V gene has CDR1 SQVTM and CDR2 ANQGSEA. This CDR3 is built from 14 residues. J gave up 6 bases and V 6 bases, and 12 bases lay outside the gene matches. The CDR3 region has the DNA TGCAGCGTGGGAGACAGGGGTGCGAGATCTGAAGCTTTCTTT. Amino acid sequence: CSVGDRGARSEAFF.

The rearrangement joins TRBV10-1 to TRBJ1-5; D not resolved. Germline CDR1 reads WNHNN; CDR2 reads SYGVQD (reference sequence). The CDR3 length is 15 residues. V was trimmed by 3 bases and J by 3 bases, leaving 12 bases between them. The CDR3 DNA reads TGCGCCAGCAGTGATCCGTTCTCTGACAATCAGCCCCAGCATTTT. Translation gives CASSDPFSDNQPQHF.

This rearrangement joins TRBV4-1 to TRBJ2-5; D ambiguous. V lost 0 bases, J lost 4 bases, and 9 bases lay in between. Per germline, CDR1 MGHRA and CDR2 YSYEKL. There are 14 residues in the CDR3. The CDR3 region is CASSQDTNAETQYF. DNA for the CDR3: TGCGCCAGCAGCCAAGATACGAACGCAGAGACCCAGTACTTC.

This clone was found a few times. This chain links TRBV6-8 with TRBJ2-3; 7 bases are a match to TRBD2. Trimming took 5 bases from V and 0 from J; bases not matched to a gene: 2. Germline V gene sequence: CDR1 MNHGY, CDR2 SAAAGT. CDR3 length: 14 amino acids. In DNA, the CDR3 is TGTGCCAGCAGTGGCGGGGGAAGCACAGATACGCAGTATTTT. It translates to CASSGGGSTDTQYF.

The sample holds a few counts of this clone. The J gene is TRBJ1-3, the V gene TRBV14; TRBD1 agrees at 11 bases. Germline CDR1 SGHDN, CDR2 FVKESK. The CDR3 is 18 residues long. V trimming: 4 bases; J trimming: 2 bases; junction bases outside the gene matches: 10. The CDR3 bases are TGTGCCAGCAGCCCATTGGGGGACAGGGGGAGAACTGGAAACACCATATATTTT. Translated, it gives CASSPLGDRGRTGNTIYF.

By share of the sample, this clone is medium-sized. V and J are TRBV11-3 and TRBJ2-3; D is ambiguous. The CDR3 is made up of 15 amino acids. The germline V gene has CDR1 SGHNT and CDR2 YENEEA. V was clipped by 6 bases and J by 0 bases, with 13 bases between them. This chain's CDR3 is CASSPQEASTDTQYF. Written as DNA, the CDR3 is TGTGCCAGCAGTCCCCAAGAAGCGAGCACAGATACGCAGTATTTT.

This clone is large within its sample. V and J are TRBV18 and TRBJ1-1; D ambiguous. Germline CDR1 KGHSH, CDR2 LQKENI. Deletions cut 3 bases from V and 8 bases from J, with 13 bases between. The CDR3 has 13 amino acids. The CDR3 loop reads CASSPPMAREAFF. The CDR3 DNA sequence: TGTGCCAGCTCACCCCCGATGGCTCGAGAAGCTTTCTTT.

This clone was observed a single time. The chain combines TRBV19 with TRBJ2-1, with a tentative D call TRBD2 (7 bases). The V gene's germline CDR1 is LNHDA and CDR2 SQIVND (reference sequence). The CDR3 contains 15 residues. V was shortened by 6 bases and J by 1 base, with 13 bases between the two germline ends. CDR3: CASRVGGPSYNEQFF. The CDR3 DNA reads TGTGCCAGTAGAGTCGGGGGGCCGTCCTACAATGAGCAGTTCTTC.

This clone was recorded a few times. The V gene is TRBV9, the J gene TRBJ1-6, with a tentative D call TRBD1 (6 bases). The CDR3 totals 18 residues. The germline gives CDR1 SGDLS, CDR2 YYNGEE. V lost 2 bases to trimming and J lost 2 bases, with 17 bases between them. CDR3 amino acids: CASSVSGESVTYNSPLHF. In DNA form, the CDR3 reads TGTGCCAGCAGCGTGTCAGGGGAAAGCGTCACCTATAATTCACCCCTCCACTTT.